This TCR beta chain was profiled in a study of blood T cell repertoires in COVID-19. In the study overall: T cells, B-cell-depleted T cells, or PBMCs supplied cDNA or gDNA.

In the original workflow: Counts of nucleated cells, estimated from reference gene primer amplification, were obtained. TCRdb's table, derived via immunoSEQ multiplex PCR, lists solely in-frame clones and lacks some. V, J and clone size derive from that table, while D and trimming were established from the DNA sequence. The sample consists of about 69,000 clones, around 93% of them appearing once. This clone was seen more than once but under ten times. This CDR3 is 14 amino acids long. Germline CDR1 reads MGHRA; CDR2 reads YSYEKL. Germline trimming cut 4 bases from V and 5 bases from J; bases unmatched to any gene: 7.

The TCR was taken from a woman aged 55-70 years with active COVID-19. The chain couples TRBV4-1 to TRBJ1-1; TRBD1 aligns across 7 bases. Sequenced input: peripheral blood. CDR3 protein: CASSRTGFETEAFF. The CDR3 DNA is TGCGCCAGCAGCCGGACAGGATTCGAAACTGAAGCTTTCTTT.